This T cell receptor (beta chain) was obtained from a study of blood T cell repertoires in COVID-19. Overall study context: Spain, Italy and the United States supplied samples that represented acute and convalescent COVID-19. PBMCs, B-cell-depleted T cells, or T cells were the source of the cDNA or gDNA that made up the material.

Germline CDR1 reads SGHTA; CDR2 reads FQGNSA. Trimming cost V 8 bases and J 4 bases, with 11 bases left between them. The CDR3 runs to 12 residues. Original processing methods: The assay estimated nucleated cells by amplifying reference gene primers. Assay: immunoSEQ multiplex PCR; the TCRdb copy retains only in-frame clones and omits some. V and J calls and clone size are as listed in that table; D and trimming were resolved from the DNA. The sample yields about 120,000 clones, about 79% seen once. The clonotype originates from a woman older than 75 with acute or convalescent COVID-19. The gene calls are TRBV7-2 and TRBJ2-5; perhaps TRBD2 as D (5 bases). Sequences were obtained from peripheral blood. The DNA for the CDR3 is TGTGCCAGCGCCGGGATTGGAGAGACCCAGTACTTC. Protein sequence: CASAGIGETQYF.